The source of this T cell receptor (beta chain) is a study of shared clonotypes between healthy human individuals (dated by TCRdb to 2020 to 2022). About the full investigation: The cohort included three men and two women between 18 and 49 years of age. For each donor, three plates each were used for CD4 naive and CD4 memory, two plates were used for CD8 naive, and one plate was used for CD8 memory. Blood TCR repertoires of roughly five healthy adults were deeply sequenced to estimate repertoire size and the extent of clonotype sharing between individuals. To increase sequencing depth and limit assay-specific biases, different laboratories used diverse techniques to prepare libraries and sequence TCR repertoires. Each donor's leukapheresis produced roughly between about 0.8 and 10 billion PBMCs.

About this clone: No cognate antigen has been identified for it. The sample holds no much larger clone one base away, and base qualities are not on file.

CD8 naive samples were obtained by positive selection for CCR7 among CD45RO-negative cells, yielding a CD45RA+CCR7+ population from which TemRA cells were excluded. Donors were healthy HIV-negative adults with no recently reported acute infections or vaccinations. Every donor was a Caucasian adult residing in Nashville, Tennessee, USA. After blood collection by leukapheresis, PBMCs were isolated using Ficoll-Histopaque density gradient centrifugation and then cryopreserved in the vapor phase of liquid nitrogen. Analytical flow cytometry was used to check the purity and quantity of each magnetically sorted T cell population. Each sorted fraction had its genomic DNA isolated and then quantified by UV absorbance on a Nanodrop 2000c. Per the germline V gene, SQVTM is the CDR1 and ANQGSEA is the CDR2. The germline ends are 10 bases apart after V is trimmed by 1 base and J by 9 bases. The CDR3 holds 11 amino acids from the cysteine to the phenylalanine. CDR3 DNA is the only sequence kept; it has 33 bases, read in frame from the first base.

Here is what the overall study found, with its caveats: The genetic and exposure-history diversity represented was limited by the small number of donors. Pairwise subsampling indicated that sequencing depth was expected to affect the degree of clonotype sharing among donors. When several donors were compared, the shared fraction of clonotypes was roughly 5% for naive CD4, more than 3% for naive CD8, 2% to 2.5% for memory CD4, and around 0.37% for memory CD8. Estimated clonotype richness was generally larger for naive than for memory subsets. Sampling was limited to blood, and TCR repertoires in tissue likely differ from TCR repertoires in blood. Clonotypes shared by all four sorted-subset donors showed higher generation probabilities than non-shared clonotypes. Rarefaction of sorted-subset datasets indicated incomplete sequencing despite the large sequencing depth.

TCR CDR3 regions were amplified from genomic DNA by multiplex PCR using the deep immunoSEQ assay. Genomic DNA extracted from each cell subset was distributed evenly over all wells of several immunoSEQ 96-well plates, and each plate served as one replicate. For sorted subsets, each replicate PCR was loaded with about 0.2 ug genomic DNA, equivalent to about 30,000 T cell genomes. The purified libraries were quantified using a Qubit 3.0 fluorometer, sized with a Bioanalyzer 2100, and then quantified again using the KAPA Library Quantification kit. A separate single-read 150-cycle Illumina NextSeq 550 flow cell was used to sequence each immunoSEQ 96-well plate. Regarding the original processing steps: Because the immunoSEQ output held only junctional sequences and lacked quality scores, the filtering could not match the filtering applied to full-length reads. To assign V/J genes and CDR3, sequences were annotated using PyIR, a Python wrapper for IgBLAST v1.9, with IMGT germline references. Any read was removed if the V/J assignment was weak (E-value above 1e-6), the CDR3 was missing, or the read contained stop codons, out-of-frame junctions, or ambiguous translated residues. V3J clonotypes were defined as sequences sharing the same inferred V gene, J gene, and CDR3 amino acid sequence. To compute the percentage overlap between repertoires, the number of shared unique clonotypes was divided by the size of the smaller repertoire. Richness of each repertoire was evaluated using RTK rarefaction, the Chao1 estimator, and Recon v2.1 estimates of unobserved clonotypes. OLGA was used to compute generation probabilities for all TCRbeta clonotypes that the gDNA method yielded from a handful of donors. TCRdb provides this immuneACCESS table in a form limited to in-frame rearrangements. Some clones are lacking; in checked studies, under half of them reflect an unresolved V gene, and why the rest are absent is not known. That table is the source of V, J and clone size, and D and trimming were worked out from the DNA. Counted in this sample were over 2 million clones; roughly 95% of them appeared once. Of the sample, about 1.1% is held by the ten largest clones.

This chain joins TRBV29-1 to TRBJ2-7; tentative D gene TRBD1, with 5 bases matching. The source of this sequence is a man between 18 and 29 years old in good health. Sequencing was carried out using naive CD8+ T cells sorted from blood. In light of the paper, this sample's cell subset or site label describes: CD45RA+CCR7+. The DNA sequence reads TGCAGCGTTGAAGCAGGGCTTGGGCAGTACTTC. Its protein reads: CSVEAGLGQYF.